One and the same sample provided the 32 T cell receptor beta chains below, sequenced in a study of PD-L1 blockade in urothelial cancer. The repertoire was sequenced with immunoSEQ multiplex PCR; TCRdb's copy has only in-frame clones and lacks some. The sample includes about 79,000 clones, roughly 80% of them seen just once. Indicated time point: pretreatment peripheral blood. Source: PBMCs, taken around atezolizumab (anti-PD-L1) treatment. The receptors were gathered from a middle-aged man with urothelial cancer.

This clone was counted between two and nine times. The chain employs TRBV6-1 and TRBJ2-1; tentative D call: TRBD2 (6 bases). Trimming left V 6 bases short and J 0 bases short, with 12 bases between. Germline CDR1 reads MNHNS; CDR2 reads SASEGT. The CDR3 loop spans 15 amino acids. CDR3 sequence reads: CASRKDGSSYNEQFF. Here the CDR3 DNA reads TGTGCCAGCAGGAAGGACGGGAGCTCCTACAATGAGCAGTTCTTC.

This clone was recorded a few times. The rearrangement links TRBV27 to TRBJ1-1; D possibly corresponds to TRBD1 (6 bases). The CDR3 spans 12 residues. The germline V gene encodes CDR1 MNHEY and CDR2 SMNVEV (reference sequence). The V gene lost 9 bases and the J gene lost 11 bases, with 19 bases spanning the gap. The CDR3 sequence is CASSEAGASAFF. The CDR3 nucleotides read TGTGCCAGTAGCGAAGCAGGGGCGTCGGCTTTCTTT.

The rearrangement links TRBV7-3 to TRBJ2-2; tentative D call: TRBD1 (5 bases). Trimming shortened V by 4 bases and J by 0 bases, and 6 bases separated the two germline ends. The germline gives CDR1 SGHTA, CDR2 FQGTGA. The CDR3 is 14 amino acids. CDR3 DNA sequence: TGTGCCAGCAGCTCGACAGCGAACACCGGGGAGCTGTTTTTT. This encodes CASSSTANTGELFF.

The genes are TRBV5-4 and TRBJ1-4, with D unclear. Trimming took off 4 bases at V and 8 bases at J, with 18 bases between the two ends. The CDR3 totals 15 residues. The germline gives CDR1 SGHNT, CDR2 YYREEE (reference sequence). The CDR3 nucleotides read TGTGCCAGCAGCCTCTCCGGGTCTATCGGGGAAAAACTGTTTTTT. It is translated as CASSLSGSIGEKLFF.

The chain is built from TRBV13 and TRBJ2-3; weak D call: TRBD1 (5 bases). This CDR3 region has 15 residues. V was clipped by 4 bases and J by 6 bases, with 17 bases between them. The germline CDR1 and CDR2 sequences are PRHDT and FYEKMQ (reference sequence). The CDR3 reads CASSSLGPRDDTQYF. CDR3 in DNA: TGTGCCAGCAGCTCTCTGGGGCCCAGGGATGATACGCAGTATTTT.

This rearrangement joins TRBV4-1 to TRBJ2-1; 8 bases map to TRBD2. The ends lost 3 bases at V and 8 bases at J; junction bases unmatched: 9. This CDR3 contains 15 residues. Germline V CDR1 and CDR2: MGHRA, YSYEKL. CDR3 nucleotide sequence: TGCGCCAGCAGCCAGTCCGGGACTAGAAGTCATGAGCAGTTCTTC. Protein: CASSQSGTRSHEQFF.

The chain uses TRBV6-1 and TRBJ1-5; D possibly corresponds to TRBD1 (6 bases). The germline CDR1 and CDR2 sequences are MNHNS and SASEGT. CDR3 size: 15 residues. V lost 4 bases to trimming and J lost 1 base, with 11 bases between them. The CDR3: CASSARTASNQPQHF. The CDR3 coding sequence is TGTGCCAGCAGTGCCCGGACAGCCAGCAATCAGCCCCAGCATTTT.

V usage is TRBV29-1 and J usage is TRBJ2-1, with D perhaps matching TRBD2 (5 bases). In germline, CDR1 is SQVTM, CDR2 ANQGSEA. The CDR3 is 12 residues long. Deletions cut 4 bases from V and 5 bases from J, with 9 bases between. CDR3 bases: TGCAGCGTTGGAGGGATAGACAATGAGCAGTTCTTC. Residues: CSVGGIDNEQFF.

The V and J genes are TRBV15 and TRBJ1-1; D gene ambiguous. This CDR3 has 13 residues. V was pared by 5 bases and J by 1 base, with 8 bases between. Germline CDR1 is LNHNV and CDR2 is YYDKDF (reference sequence). The CDR3 loop is CATSRQQNTEAFF. The CDR3 region has the DNA TGTGCCACCAGCCGCCAACAGAACACTGAAGCTTTCTTT. The full variable domain, its missing parts supplied by reference TRBV15 and TRBJ1-1, is DAMVIQNPRYQVTQFGKPVTLSCSQTLNHNVMYWYQQKSSQAPKLLFHYYDKDFNNEADTPDNFQSRRPNTSFCFLDIRSPGLGDTAMYLCATSRQQNTEAFFGQGTRLTVV.

This chain links TRBV28 with TRBJ1-5, with TRBD1 identical over 7 bases. The CDR3 runs to 14 residues. Trimming cost V 10 bases and J 5 bases; bases outside gene matches: 11. The germline V gene has CDR1 MDHEN and CDR2 SYDVKM. The CDR3, as DNA: TGTGCCACCAACCAGGACAGGCCGGATCAGCCCCAGCATTTT. It yields the protein CATNQDRPDQPQHF.

The chain combines TRBV9 with TRBJ1-1, with D maybe TRBD1 (6 bases). The V end lost 3 bases, the J end lost 1 base, and 10 bases lay between the germline ends. Germline V gene sequence: CDR1 SGDLS, CDR2 YYNGEE. The length of the CDR3 is 14 residues. The CDR3 spells CASSGWDTNTEAFF. CDR3 nucleotides: TGTGCCAGCAGCGGGTGGGACACGAACACTGAAGCTTTCTTT.

The CDR3 is CASSSRGSYEQYF. The DNA for the CDR3 is TGTGCCAGCAGTTCAAGGGGTTCCTACGAGCAGTACTTC. The gene calls are TRBV6-1 and TRBJ2-7, with D perhaps matching TRBD1 (5 bases). The V end lost 5 bases, the J end lost 1 base, and 9 bases lay between the germline ends. The germline CDR1 and CDR2 sequences are MNHNS and SASEGT. The length of the CDR3 is 13 residues.

This chain links TRBV7-9 with TRBJ2-5; D call uncertain. This CDR3 is built from 12 residues. The germline CDR1 and CDR2 sequences are SEHNR and FQNEAQ (reference sequence). Deletions cut 5 bases from V and 13 bases from J, with 17 bases between. The CDR3 sequence: CASSQTSVIGYF. For the CDR3, the DNA is TGTGCCAGCAGCCAAACGTCAGTCATTGGGTACTTC.

The rearrangement links TRBV4-1 to TRBJ2-5, with TRBD1 as a possible D gene (6 bases). V was shortened by 5 bases and J by 1 base, with 14 bases between the two germline ends. The CDR3 sequence is 15 residues long. The V gene's germline CDR1 is MGHRA and CDR2 YSYEKL. The CDR3, as DNA: TGCGCCAGCAGCAGTCCGCGGACAGCCCAAGAGACCCAGTACTTC. Protein sequence: CASSSPRTAQETQYF.

In this sample, this clone turned up a few times. The genes are TRBV29-1 and TRBJ2-5; maybe TRBD2 (6 bases). Trimming removed 7 bases at V and 1 base at J, with 10 bases between. This CDR3 is 12 amino acids long. From germline, CDR1 is SQVTM and CDR2 ANQGSEA. The CDR3 DNA sequence: TGCAGCGGGAGGGTAACCCAAGAGACCCAGTACTTC. It encodes CSGRVTQETQYF.

The chain combines TRBV7-3 with TRBJ2-2; D unresolved. This CDR3 is 13 amino acids long. Trimming left V 3 bases short and J 6 bases short, with 8 bases between. CDR1 SGHTA and CDR2 FQGTGA come from the germline V gene. DNA for the CDR3: TGTGCCAGCAGCTTGAGTACGGCCGGGGAGCTGTTTTTT. It specifies CASSLSTAGELFF.

In its sample, this clone was seen once. The V gene is TRBV5-1, the J gene TRBJ2-3, with D possibly being TRBD2 (5 bases). The CDR3 covers 15 residues. CDR1 is SGHRS, CDR2 YFSETQ, per germline. V was pared by 0 bases and J by 0 bases, with 8 bases between. The CDR3 sequence: CASSLASSSTDTQYF. DNA of the CDR3: TGCGCCAGCAGCTTGGCTAGCTCTAGCACAGATACGCAGTATTTT.

A few counts support this clone. The V call is TRBV19, the J call TRBJ1-5; D uncertain. Germline lookup yields CDR1 LNHDA and CDR2 SQIVND (reference sequence). Trimming took off 2 bases at V and 1 base at J, with 9 bases between the two ends. The CDR3 is 15 residues long. Here the CDR3 reads CASSIIGRSNQPQHF. In nucleotides, the CDR3 is TGTGCCAGTAGTATAATCGGGAGGAGCAATCAGCCCCAGCATTTT.

The chain employs TRBV6-5 and TRBJ1-1, with D unresolved. Germline CDR1 is MNHEY and CDR2 is SVGAGI. The ends were cut back, 4 bases at V and 1 base at J, with 13 bases in the middle. The CDR3 contains 15 residues. The CDR3 region has the DNA TGTGCCAGCAGTTCCCCCCGAGGATGGAACACTGAAGCTTTCTTT. This encodes CASSSPRGWNTEAFF.

This chain joins TRBV4-1 and TRBJ1-3, with a tentative D call TRBD1 (5 bases). Trimming took off 1 base at V and 4 bases at J, with 8 bases between the two ends. Germline values: CDR1 MGHRA, CDR2 YSYEKL. CDR3 size: 14 residues. The CDR3 DNA reads as TGCGCCAGCAGCCAAGGGCAGGGAGGAAACACCATATATTTT. This sequence encodes CASSQGQGGNTIYF.

The chain carries TRBV7-3 and TRBJ2-2; possible D gene TRBD2, 6 bases. This CDR3 is 18 amino acids long. Trimming removed 0 bases from V and 1 base from J, with 15 bases in between. Germline CDR1 reads SGHTA; CDR2 reads FQGTGA. The CDR3 nucleotides read TGTGCCAGCAGCTTAACCAACAATCCCGGGAGGAACACCGGGGAGCTGTTTTTT. This encodes CASSLTNNPGRNTGELFF.

The chain joins TRBV13 to TRBJ2-5, with 8 bases fitting TRBD1. V lost 5 bases to trimming and J lost 5 bases; unmatched junction nucleotides: 7. Germline V gives CDR1 PRHDT, CDR2 FYEKMQ (reference sequence). The CDR3 is 14 residues long. As DNA, the CDR3 is TGTGCCAGCAGCATTAGGACAGGGTCGGAGACCCAGTACTTC. Translated, it gives CASSIRTGSETQYF. The full variable domain, with the rest looked up from reference TRBV13 and TRBJ2-5, is AAGVIQSPRHLIKEKRETATLKCYPIPRHDTVYWYQQGPGQDPQFLISFYEKMQSDKGSIPDRFSAQQFSDYHSELNMSSLELGDSALYFCASSIRTGSETQYFGPGTRLLVL.

This CDR3 reads CASSTVSNSNQPQHF. The DNA for the CDR3 is TGTGCCAGCAGCACAGTCAGCAATAGCAATCAGCCCCAGCATTTT. The chain uses TRBV28 and TRBJ1-5; D is unresolved. Germline values: CDR1 MDHEN, CDR2 SYDVKM. The V end was cut by 6 bases, the J end by 0 bases, with 12 bases between. The CDR3 has 15 residues. Full variable domain (rest looked up from reference TRBV28 and TRBJ1-5): DVKVTQSSRYLVKRTGEKVFLECVQDMDHENMFWYRQDPGLGLRLIYFSYDVKMKEKGDIPEGYSVSREKKERFSLILESASTNQTSMYLCASSTVSNSNQPQHFGDGTRLSIL.

J is TRBJ2-7 and V is TRBV7-8; TRBD2 might be the D (5 bases). Germline V gives CDR1 SGHVS, CDR2 FQNEAQ. The CDR3 spans 14 residues. Trimming shortened V by 4 bases and J by 3 bases, and 13 bases separated the two germline ends. In nucleotides, the CDR3 is TGTGCCAGCAGCTCACCCGGGAACCTCTACGAGCAGTACTTC. Translated: CASSSPGNLYEQYF.

The V call is TRBV19, the J call TRBJ1-2, with TRBD1 matching over 7 bases. This CDR3 contains 14 residues. CDR1 and CDR2 from the germline V gene are LNHDA and SQIVND (reference sequence). Trimming took 8 bases from V and 4 from J; bases not matched to a gene: 10. CDR3 protein: CASDMTGKTYGYTF. For the CDR3, the DNA is TGTGCCAGTGACATGACAGGGAAGACCTATGGCTACACCTTC.

The chain couples TRBV9 to TRBJ2-3; TRBD2 matches at 8 bases. This CDR3 region has 16 residues. J lost 0 bases, V lost 2 bases, and 5 bases had no gene match. In germline, CDR1 is SGDLS, CDR2 YYNGEE. The CDR3 is CASSVSGATSTDTQYF. CDR3 nucleotides: TGTGCCAGCAGCGTTAGCGGGGCTACTAGCACAGATACGCAGTATTTT.

In this sample, this clone turned up once. The rearrangement links TRBV30 to TRBJ2-1; D is uncertain. Germline CDR1 GTSNPN, CDR2 SVGIG (reference sequence). V lost 2 bases and J lost 7, with 9 bases in between. The CDR3 length is 12 residues. CDR3 protein: CAWSTGWNEQFF. The DNA of the CDR3 is TGTGCCTGGAGTACCGGGTGGAATGAGCAGTTCTTC.

This clone has only a few counts. The V call is TRBV27, the J call TRBJ1-5; the match to TRBD1 covers 9 bases. This CDR3 region has 17 residues. With 6 bases clipped from V and 1 base from J, the junction kept 10 bases outside the gene matches. Germline V gives CDR1 MNHEY, CDR2 SMNVEV (reference sequence). CDR3 in DNA: TGTGCCAGCAGGCGAACAGGGGGCGCGGGGAGCAATCAGCCCCAGCATTTT. Translation: CASRRTGGAGSNQPQHF.

CDR3 sequence: CASTGSQETQYF. For the CDR3, the DNA is TGTGCCAGCACAGGGTCCCAAGAGACCCAGTACTTC. This sequence joins TRBV6-5 and TRBJ2-5; D may be TRBD1 (5 bases). There are 12 residues in the CDR3. Germline assignment: CDR1 MNHEY and CDR2 SVGAGI. V was pared by 7 bases and J by 1 base, with 7 bases between.

The chain recombines TRBV7-2 with TRBJ1-2; D uncertain. The CDR3 length is 11 residues. Deletions cut 7 bases from V and 4 bases from J, with 7 bases between. The germline V gene has CDR1 SGHTA and CDR2 FQGNSA. The CDR3 here is CASIQSYGYTF. CDR3 bases: TGTGCCAGCATCCAATCCTATGGCTACACCTTC.

CDR3 bases: TGTGCCAGTAGTATAGTGGCAGTTAACTATGGCTACACCTTC. This gives the protein CASSIVAVNYGYTF. The rearrangement joins TRBV19 to TRBJ1-2; D is unresolved. CDR1 and CDR2 from the germline V gene are LNHDA and SQIVND (reference sequence). The V end lost 1 base, the J end lost 1 base, and 7 bases lay between the germline ends. This CDR3 contains 14 residues.

V and J are TRBV7-2 and TRBJ1-1, with D perhaps matching TRBD1 (5 bases). The V end was cut by 3 bases, the J end by 2 bases, with 13 bases between. Germline V gene sequence: CDR1 SGHTA, CDR2 FQGNSA. CDR3 size: 15 residues. The DNA for the CDR3 is TGTGCCAGCAGCTTCGCCGGGGGGAAAAACACTGAAGCTTTCTTT. Protein: CASSFAGGKNTEAFF.